Listed here are 26 T cell receptor beta chains from one sample, sequenced in a study of post-analysis software for immune sequencing data. Included in the TCR beta cDNA libraries were unique molecular identifiers. TCRdb ran MiXCR on the PCR reads and lists one entry per CDR3 protein. Here the sample spans some 370,000 distinct CDR3 sequences, roughly 35% being singletons. Study-wide points: Controls showed lower frequencies than patients for four to six TRBV segments, and TRBV5-6, TRBV5-1 and TRBV20-1 were among these.

For these receptors, no antigen is known. Sequencing was done on a sample of blood. The receptor source for this set is a girl aged 10 to 17 with multiple sclerosis.

The chain links TRBV18 to TRBJ2-7; 8 bases are a match to TRBD2. The CDR3 has 15 amino acids. CDR1 is KGHSH, CDR2 LQKENI, per germline. J lost 3 bases, V lost 3 bases, and 7 bases had no gene match. The CDR3 spells CASSPQSGGDYEQYF. The CDR3 DNA reads as TGTGCCAGCTCACCCCAGAGCGGGGGAGACTACGAGCAGTACTTC.

The chain is built from TRBV4-2 and TRBJ2-3; possible D gene TRBD2, 6 bases. CDR3 length: 15 amino acids. CDR1 and CDR2 (germline): LGHNA, YNFKEQ. The germline V and J ends were trimmed by 3 bases and 9 bases, with 19 bases remaining between them. The CDR3 DNA is TGTGCCAGCAGCCAGACGACTAGGATGTATGACACGCAGTATTTT. Translation gives CASSQTTRMYDTQYF.

In its sample, this clonotype was seen a few times. The genes are TRBV12-3 or TRBV12-4 and TRBJ1-5, with no clear D. The CDR3 sequence is 16 residues long. V was cut by 6 bases and J by 4 bases, with 19 bases left in between. The CDR3 coding sequence is TGTGCCAGCAGCCGGTCCTACGCGGCTTCGAATCAGCCCCAGCATTTT. Encoded protein: CASSRSYAASNQPQHF.

This clonotype was seen a handful of times. V and J are TRBV4-2 and TRBJ2-5; a possible D gene is TRBD2 (5 bases). Trimming took off 0 bases at V and 0 bases at J, with 8 bases between the two ends. The length of the CDR3 is 15 residues. Per germline, CDR1 LGHNA and CDR2 YNFKEQ. As DNA, the CDR3 is TGTGCCAGCAGCCAAGAGGACTGGTACCAAGAGACCCAGTACTTC. It encodes CASSQEDWYQETQYF.

The chain couples TRBV20-1 to TRBJ1-1; maybe TRBD1 (5 bases). CDR1 is DFQATT, CDR2 SNEGSKA, per germline (reference sequence). This CDR3 contains 15 residues. V gave up 2 bases and J gave up 0 bases, with 13 bases separating them. CDR3 loop: CSARQIGTMNTEAFF. The CDR3 coding sequence is TGCAGTGCTAGACAGATCGGGACCATGAACACTGAAGCTTTCTTT.

This clonotype was detected only a few times. The rearrangement uses TRBV20-1 and TRBJ2-5; D is possibly TRBD1 (6 bases). Germline V gene data show CDR1 as DFQATT and CDR2 as SNEGSKA (reference sequence). The CDR3 contains 12 residues. Trimming shortened V by 6 bases and J by 5 bases, and 13 bases separated the two germline ends. In nucleotides, the CDR3 is TGCAGTGCCCCAGGGGAGTGGGAGACCCAGTACTTC. This translates into CSAPGEWETQYF.

Comment on this clonotype: A single base separates this from a much larger clone, so it may be a read error. The J gene is TRBJ2-7, the V gene TRBV10-3; a possible D gene is TRBD1 (6 bases). Trimming cost V 3 bases and J 0 bases, with 12 bases left between them. Germline V lookup: CDR1 ENHRY, CDR2 SYGVKD. The CDR3 is 15 residues long. In nucleotides, the CDR3 is TGTGCCATCAGTGAAAGACAGGACACCTCCTACGAGCAGTACTTC. Amino acid sequence: CAISERQDTSYEQYF.

The chain carries TRBV6-2 or TRBV6-3 and TRBJ1-1; weak D call: TRBD1 (5 bases). Germline-derived CDR1 and CDR2 are MNHEY and SVGEGT. The CDR3 covers 13 residues. V lost 10 bases, J lost 1 base, and 13 bases lay in between. CDR3 loop: CATTKGENTEAFF. The CDR3 bases are TGTGCCACCACGAAAGGGGAGAACACTGAAGCTTTCTTT.

This clonotype was observed many times. The chain joins TRBV29-1 to TRBJ2-3, with a tentative D call TRBD2 (5 bases). V was cut by 2 bases and J by 7 bases, with 7 bases left in between. The germline gives CDR1 SQVTM, CDR2 ANQGSEA. CDR3 length: 11 amino acids. The CDR3 reads CSVESGNTQYF. The CDR3 bases are TGCAGCGTTGAATCCGGGAATACGCAGTATTTT.

This chain links TRBV5-1 with TRBJ1-4; D unresolved. This CDR3 region has 16 residues. The germline V gene encodes CDR1 SGHRS and CDR2 YFSETQ. The V gene lost 0 bases and the J gene lost 8 bases, with 17 bases spanning the gap. The CDR3: CASSLVCGLISEKLFF. Written as DNA, the CDR3 is TGCGCCAGCAGCTTGGTTTGCGGGTTAATAAGCGAAAAACTGTTTTTT.

The rearrangement joins TRBV6-5 to TRBJ2-5; 10 nucleotides line up with TRBD2. With the DNA end fitting TRBJ2-7 better, the J assignment may be wrong. Germline CDR1 and CDR2: MNHEY and SVGAGI. CDR3 length: 18 residues. CDR3 sequence (DNA): TGTGCCAGCAGTTACTCGACTTCAGGGCTAGCGGGAGATTACGAGCAGTACTTC. It specifies CASSYSTSGLAGDYEQYF.

The chain uses TRBV7-2 and TRBJ2-7; perhaps D is TRBD1 or TRBD2 (6 bases each). V was pared by 3 bases and J by 7 bases, with 16 bases between. Germline CDR1 is SGHTA and CDR2 is FQGNSA. The length of the CDR3 is 14 residues. The CDR3: CASSFWDTGGEQYF. The CDR3 DNA is TGTGCCAGCAGCTTTTGGGACACCGGAGGGGAGCAGTACTTC.

This chain connects TRBV4-1 to TRBJ2-5; 7 nucleotides line up with TRBD2. The end of the DNA fits TRBJ2-7 better, so the J call may be wrong. CDR1 is MGHRA, CDR2 YSYEKL, per germline. The CDR3 contains 14 residues. The CDR3 is CASSQEAGRDEQYF. DNA for the CDR3: TGCGCCAGCAGCCAAGAGGCAGGGAGGGACGAGCAGTACTTC.

This clonotype was seen only a few times. CDR3 protein: CASSFRGVGFNYGYTF. For the CDR3, the DNA is TGTGCCAGCAGTTTCAGAGGTGTAGGATTTAACTATGGCTACACCTTC. This sequence joins TRBV12-3 or TRBV12-4 and TRBJ1-2; no definite D call. The CDR3 has 16 amino acids. Trimming removed 3 bases from V and 1 base from J, with 15 bases in between.

The chain couples TRBV6-1 to TRBJ1-1, with D unresolved. Germline lookup yields CDR1 MNHNS and CDR2 SASEGT. This CDR3 has 15 residues. The V and J ends lost 7 bases and 1 base respectively, with 16 bases between them. CDR3 amino acids: CASTERGVRNTEAFF. The CDR3 coding sequence is TGTGCCAGCACCGAGCGCGGGGTGAGGAACACTGAAGCTTTCTTT.

The chain carries TRBV5-1 and TRBJ2-1, with D uncertain. V was pared by 0 bases and J by 4 bases, with 20 bases between. Germline V CDR1 and CDR2: SGHRS, YFSETQ. The length of the CDR3 is 18 residues. The CDR3 sequence: CASSLGPYQDPPYNEQFF. The CDR3 DNA reads as TGCGCCAGCAGCTTGGGGCCTTACCAGGACCCGCCTTACAATGAGCAGTTCTTC.

This chain connects TRBV20-1 to TRBJ1-1; D perhaps matches TRBD1 (5 bases). Germline lookup yields CDR1 DFQATT and CDR2 SNEGSKA (reference sequence). Trimming shortened V by 6 bases and J by 11 bases, and 25 bases separated the two germline ends. The CDR3 has 14 amino acids. CDR3 DNA: TGCAGTGCGGAACATCAGGGAGGGGATTCCGGGGCTTTCTTT. Translated, it gives CSAEHQGGDSGAFF.

The V and J genes are TRBV12-3 or TRBV12-4 and TRBJ2-7, with D possibly TRBD2 on 6 matching bases. Trimming took off 1 base at V and 7 bases at J, with 17 bases between the two ends. The CDR3 has 15 residues. The DNA for the CDR3 is TGTGCCAGCAGTTTAGGGTCGCCGGGAGCAGGGGAGCAGTACTTC. Its translation is CASSLGSPGAGEQYF.

This CDR3 is CASSARGGTGIGYTF. As DNA, the CDR3 is TGTGCCAGCAGTGCCCGTGGTGGGACAGGGATCGGCTACACCTTC. The chain recombines TRBV6-1 with TRBJ1-2; 9 bases are shared with TRBD1. This CDR3 spans 15 amino acids. V dropped 4 bases and J dropped 8; count of bases not matched to a gene: 11. Germline V gives CDR1 MNHNS, CDR2 SASEGT.

With regard to this clonotype: Compared with germline, one end of the junction differs, possibly owing to a read error. The chain has TRBV15 and TRBJ2-1; 10 bases are a match to TRBD2. Germline V gives CDR1 LNHNV, CDR2 YYDKDF (reference sequence). This CDR3 contains 14 residues. The CDR3 DNA follows: TGTCCCACCAGGGGAACTAGCGGGGACAATGAGCAGTTCTTC. Encoded protein: CPTRGTSGDNEQFF.

In its sample, this clonotype was seen a few times. V usage is TRBV5-6 and J usage is TRBJ2-7; 9 bases fit TRBD2. This CDR3 has 14 amino acids. With 4 bases clipped from V and 3 bases from J, the junction kept 5 bases outside the gene matches. The germline V gene encodes CDR1 SGHDT and CDR2 YYEEEE. CDR3 residues: CASSPSGAYYEQYF. The DNA for the CDR3 is TGTGCCAGCAGCCCTAGCGGGGCTTACTACGAGCAGTACTTC.

The rearrangement links TRBV20-1 to TRBJ2-1; D is possibly TRBD2 (6 bases). CDR3 size: 15 residues. The V and J ends lost 0 bases and 4 bases respectively, with 13 bases between them. The germline V gene has CDR1 DFQATT and CDR2 SNEGSKA (reference sequence). The CDR3 loop is CSARDRAGRYNEQFF. CDR3 nucleotide sequence: TGCAGTGCTAGAGATAGGGCGGGGCGATACAATGAGCAGTTCTTC.

V usage is TRBV5-1 and J usage is TRBJ1-1, with D possibly being TRBD1 (5 bases). The germline V gene encodes CDR1 SGHRS and CDR2 YFSETQ. This CDR3 region has 15 residues. V lost 0 bases to trimming and J lost 3 bases, with 12 bases between them. The CDR3 DNA reads TGCGCCAGCAGCTTGGATCAGGGAGGGCACACTGAAGCTTTCTTT. It is translated as CASSLDQGGHTEAFF.

This clonotype was seen more than once but under ten times. The chain has TRBV15 and TRBJ1-1; D call uncertain. Germline CDR1 is LNHNV and CDR2 is YYDKDF (reference sequence). The CDR3 covers 14 residues. Between the trimmed V and J ends, which lost 5 bases and 2 bases, there was a span of 12 bases. The chain's CDR3 is CATSARRLNTEAFF. The CDR3 coding sequence is TGTGCCACCAGCGCCCGGCGCCTAAACACTGAAGCTTTCTTT.

This clonotype turned up a few times. The CDR3 spells CASSPSSIASYGYTF. CDR3 coding DNA: TGTGCCAGCAGCCCCAGTAGTATAGCCTCCTATGGCTACACCTTC. The rearrangement uses TRBV7-3 and TRBJ1-2; D is unclear. CDR1 SGHTA and CDR2 FQGTGA come from the germline V gene. V was cut by 5 bases and J by 4 bases, with 17 bases left in between. The CDR3 spans 15 residues.

This clonotype has more than one count but fewer than ten. The rearrangement links TRBV20-1 to TRBJ2-7, with 11 bases that match TRBD1. Germline V gene data show CDR1 as DFQATT and CDR2 as SNEGSKA (reference sequence). The junction had 5 bases not matched to a gene; V was cut back by 4 bases and J by 3 bases. The CDR3 length is 14 residues. CDR3 sequence: CSAIPGQGDYEQYF. CDR3 sequence (DNA): TGCAGTGCTATTCCGGGACAGGGGGACTACGAGCAGTACTTC.